One sample yielded the 23 T cell receptor beta chains listed below, sequenced in a study of T cell responses to AZD1222 COVID-19 vaccine. Repertoires were generated with immunoSEQ multiplex PCR, while TCRdb's copy carries only in-frame clones and drops some. Of approximately 120,000 clones listed, about 89% are singletons. The sample consisted of peripheral blood, taken 28 days after the second AZD1222 dose. These receptors were obtained from an adult who received the AZD1222 COVID-19 vaccine.

J is TRBJ1-3 and V is TRBV30; possible D gene TRBD1, 6 bases. Germline CDR1 and CDR2: GTSNPN and SVGIG (reference sequence). The CDR3 contains 14 residues. Deletions cut 0 bases from V and 8 bases from J, with 14 bases between. The CDR3 protein is CAWSVRLSGDTIYF. The CDR3 DNA follows: TGTGCCTGGAGTGTACGACTCTCAGGGGACACCATATATTTT.

The V gene is TRBV29-1, the J gene TRBJ2-7; no clear D. The CDR3 contains 12 residues. CDR1 and CDR2 (germline): SQVTM, ANQGSEA. Deletions cut 3 bases from V and 3 bases from J, with 9 bases between. Here the CDR3 DNA reads TGCAGCGTTGATTTGGATAACTACGAGCAGTACTTC. As protein: CSVDLDNYEQYF.

J is TRBJ1-2 and V is TRBV6-5; 7 nucleotides match TRBD1. The V and J ends lost 6 bases and 5 bases, in that order; junction bases with no gene match: 3. The CDR3 runs to 12 residues. In germline, CDR1 is MNHEY, CDR2 SVGAGI. The CDR3 spells CASRTGEYGYTF. CDR3 nucleotide sequence: TGTGCCAGCAGAACAGGGGAATATGGCTACACCTTC.

This chain joins TRBV19 and TRBJ1-5; TRBD1 might be the D (6 bases). Germline loops: CDR1 LNHDA, CDR2 SQIVND (reference sequence). V lost 5 bases and J lost 8, with 19 bases in between. The CDR3 is 15 amino acids. CDR3 nucleotides: TGTGCCAGTAGTTCGCAGGGGTCACCTTATGAGCCCCAGCATTTT. Encoded protein: CASSSQGSPYEPQHF.

The rearrangement uses TRBV6-9 and TRBJ2-5; D is possibly TRBD2 (5 bases). Germline CDR1 MNHGY, CDR2 SVAAGI. The ends were cut back, 7 bases at V and 1 base at J, with 13 bases in the middle. The CDR3 has 14 residues. The CDR3: CASNIRGSQETQYF. As DNA, the CDR3 is TGTGCCAGCAACATCCGGGGTAGCCAAGAGACCCAGTACTTC.

This clone was counted between two and nine times. V gene TRBV10-3 combines with J gene TRBJ1-1, with a possible D match to TRBD1 (5 bases). This CDR3 has 14 amino acids. Germline CDR1 ENHRY, CDR2 SYGVKD. Trimming left V 6 bases short and J 1 base short, with 12 bases between. CDR3 amino acids: CAIRVDRRNTEAFF. CDR3 sequence (DNA): TGTGCCATCAGGGTCGACAGAAGGAACACTGAAGCTTTCTTT.

Only a few counts were recorded for this clone. In the same sample, other DNA sequences code for this CDR3. The chain links TRBV9 to TRBJ2-7, with D possibly TRBD2 on 6 matching bases. Trimming took 0 bases from V and 2 from J, leaving 9 bases between them. Germline V gene data show CDR1 as SGDLS and CDR2 as YYNGEE. The CDR3 extends over 14 amino acids. DNA of the CDR3: TGTGCCAGCAGCGTAGGGCCGGGGGCCTACGAGCAGTACTTC. Translation: CASSVGPGAYEQYF.

The chain links TRBV6-1 to TRBJ1-3, with D unresolved. Germline V gene data show CDR1 as MNHNS and CDR2 as SASEGT. The ends were cut back, 2 bases at V and 1 base at J, with 18 bases in the middle. The CDR3 runs to 18 residues. CDR3: CASSEPLAARASGNTIYF. CDR3 DNA sequence: TGTGCCAGCAGTGAACCCTTAGCAGCCCGGGCTTCTGGAAACACCATATATTTT.

The chain has TRBV6-2 or TRBV6-3 and TRBJ2-2; 12 positions agree with TRBD2. V shed 6 bases and J 3 bases; nucleotides not matched to a gene: 8. The CDR3 contains 17 residues. Germline CDR1 reads MNHEY; CDR2 reads SVGEGT. The CDR3 nucleotides read TGTGCCAGCAGCCCGACTAGCGGGGGATACTACACCGGGGAGCTGTTTTTT. Protein product: CASSPTSGGYYTGELFF.

The table lists this clone with a few counts. The rearrangement joins TRBV2 to TRBJ2-2; D remains ambiguous. The CDR3 loop spans 11 amino acids. Deletions cut 8 bases from V and 3 bases from J, with 4 bases between. The germline gives CDR1 SNHLY, CDR2 FYNNEI. As DNA, the CDR3 is TGTGCCAGCGGGTACACCGGGGAGCTGTTTTTT. Protein: CASGYTGELFF.

The table lists this clone with a count of one. J is TRBJ2-1 and V is TRBV11-2, with D unresolved. The CDR3 is made up of 11 amino acids. The V gene lost 6 bases and the J gene lost 3 bases, with 3 bases spanning the gap. Per germline, CDR1 SGHAT and CDR2 FQNNGV. This chain's CDR3 is CASRLYNEQFF. DNA for the CDR3: TGTGCCAGCAGGCTCTACAATGAGCAGTTCTTC. The full variable domain, its missing parts supplied by reference TRBV11-2 and TRBJ2-1, is EAGVAQSPRYKIIEKRQSVAFWCNPISGHATLYWYQQILGQGPKLLIQFQNNGVVDDSQLPKDRFSAERLKGVDSTLKIQPAKLEDSAVYLCASRLYNEQFFGPGTRLTVL.

In the case of this clone: An end of the junction differs from the germline gene, which may be a read error. The V and J genes are TRBV12-3 or TRBV12-4 and TRBJ2-4; weak D call: TRBD2 (5 bases). The CDR3 is 12 amino acids. The CDR3: CASSSDGGTLDF. The CDR3 region has the DNA TGTGCCAGCAGTTCGGACGGAGGTACTCTGGACTTC.

This clone was seen once. This chain connects TRBV27 to TRBJ2-6; D is ambiguous. Trimming removed 3 bases at V and 0 bases at J, with 9 bases between. Germline lookup yields CDR1 MNHEY and CDR2 SMNVEV (reference sequence). The CDR3 loop spans 16 amino acids. CDR3 DNA: TGTGCCAGCAGTTTCTCCAGGCTCTCTGGGGCCAACGTCCTGACTTTC. Protein product: CASSFSRLSGANVLTF.

This chain joins TRBV7-2 and TRBJ1-6; D is unclear. This CDR3 is built from 15 residues. Germline V lookup: CDR1 SGHTA, CDR2 FQGNSA. Trimming shortened V by 2 bases and J by 6 bases, and 11 bases separated the two germline ends. The CDR3: CASSLPRVGNSPLHF. The DNA for the CDR3 is TGTGCCAGCAGCTTACCCCGAGTGGGTAATTCACCCCTCCACTTT.

The chain recombines TRBV7-2 with TRBJ1-1; possible D gene TRBD1, 5 bases. CDR1 SGHTA and CDR2 FQGNSA come from the germline V gene. V lost 0 bases to trimming and J lost 0 bases, with 14 bases between them. The CDR3 consists of 17 residues. Here the CDR3 reads CASSLAGVTSMNTEAFF. The CDR3 DNA follows: TGTGCCAGCAGCTTAGCGGGGGTGACATCGATGAACACTGAAGCTTTCTTT.

The genes are TRBV19 and TRBJ2-1, with TRBD1 matching over 7 bases. Germline CDR1 reads LNHDA; CDR2 reads SQIVND (reference sequence). J lost 15 bases, V lost 4 bases, and 12 bases had no gene match. The CDR3 length is 13 residues. This CDR3 reads CASSTPIRGSPFF. In DNA form, the CDR3 reads TGTGCCAGTAGTACACCGATCAGGGGGAGCCCGTTCTTC.

The chain links TRBV6-5 to TRBJ2-7, with 7 bases identical to TRBD1. This CDR3 is built from 13 residues. V dropped 8 bases and J dropped 3; count of bases not matched to a gene: 7. Germline V gene lookup returns CDR1 MNHEY and CDR2 SVGAGI. CDR3: CASGRQGNYEQYF. The CDR3 coding sequence is TGTGCCAGCGGGCGACAGGGAAACTACGAGCAGTACTTC.

This chain connects TRBV5-1 to TRBJ2-4; D possibly corresponds to TRBD2 (5 bases). The germline V gene has CDR1 SGHRS and CDR2 YFSETQ. Deletions cut 0 bases from V and 6 bases from J, with 13 bases between. The CDR3 spans 15 residues. This CDR3 is CASSLVAIAGNIQYF. The CDR3 nucleotides are TGCGCCAGCAGCTTGGTGGCAATCGCGGGAAACATTCAGTACTTC.

This clone came up once. The CDR3 coding sequence is TGTGCCACCTATACTCGGGGGGGGCAAGAGACCCAGTACTTC. Protein sequence: CATYTRGGQETQYF. The chain recombines TRBV28 with TRBJ2-5, with 8 bases identical to TRBD2. Per the germline V gene, CDR1 is MDHEN and CDR2 is SYDVKM. V lost 10 bases and J lost 2; bases outside the gene matches: 9. The CDR3 is 14 amino acids. Combining the CDR3 with reference TRBV28 and TRBJ2-5 gives the whole variable domain DVKVTQSSRYLVKRTGEKVFLECVQDMDHENMFWYRQDPGLGLRLIYFSYDVKMKEKGDIPEGYSVSREKKERFSLILESASTNQTSMYLCATYTRGGQETQYFGPGTRLLVL.

This clone was counted a single time. This chain uses TRBV28 with TRBJ2-1, with 9 bases fitting TRBD1. V dropped 5 bases and J dropped 7; count of bases not matched to a gene: 9. Germline CDR1 reads MDHEN; CDR2 reads SYDVKM. The CDR3 is 15 residues long. CDR3 DNA sequence: TGTGCCAGCAGTACAGACAGGGGGAGTAGGAATGAGCAGTTCTTC. Its protein is CASSTDRGSRNEQFF.

The chain uses TRBV28 and TRBJ2-1, with TRBD2 identical over 11 bases. Germline lookup yields CDR1 MDHEN and CDR2 SYDVKM. V shed 1 base, J shed 2 bases, and the junction held 4 bases outside the gene matches. The CDR3 is 17 amino acids. Written as DNA, the CDR3 is TGTGCCAGCAGTTTATCCACGGGACTAGCGGCCTACAATGAGCAGTTCTTC. It translates to CASSLSTGLAAYNEQFF.

The chain is built from TRBV3-1 (or the pseudogene TRBV3-2) and TRBJ1-6; 7 bases are shared with TRBD1. V gave up 4 bases and J gave up 11 bases; unmatched junction bases: 8. CDR3 length: 14 amino acids. Germline assignment: CDR1 LGHDT and CDR2 YNNKEL (reference sequence). In DNA, the CDR3 is TGTGCCAGCAGCCCCGGGACAGCCTTTACACCCCTCCACTTT. Its translation is CASSPGTAFTPLHF.

This chain uses TRBV19 with TRBJ2-5; 8 bases are shared with TRBD1. The CDR3 length is 14 residues. Per germline, CDR1 LNHDA and CDR2 SQIVND (reference sequence). V trimming: 5 bases; J trimming: 3 bases; junction bases outside the gene matches: 5. The chain's CDR3 is CASSARQGKETQYF. The CDR3 DNA reads as TGTGCCAGTAGTGCTCGACAGGGGAAAGAGACCCAGTACTTC.